Following are 22 T cell receptor beta chains from one sample sequenced in a study of T cells after yellow fever vaccination. TCRdb used MiXCR to reprocess the 5' RACE reads, holding one entry per CDR3 protein. The table has a few hundred thousand distinct CDR3 sequences, approximately 6.8% seen once. Material: CD4+ T cells sorted from PBMCs, obtained on the day of the yellow fever booster vaccination. These receptor sequences come from a man aged 25-40 years who received the YFV17D yellow fever vaccine.

This chain uses TRBV12-5 with TRBJ2-1, with 10 bases matching TRBD2. The CDR3 contains 17 residues. From germline, CDR1 is LGHNT and CDR2 FRNRAP. Trimming took 2 bases from V and 3 from J; bases not matched to a gene: 7. The CDR3 loop is CASGLSRLAGFYNEQFF. Here the CDR3 DNA reads TGTGCTAGTGGTTTGTCTAGACTAGCGGGCTTCTACAATGAGCAGTTCTTC.

This clonotype was recorded many times. One end of the junction varies from germline; a read error may be responsible. The rearrangement uses TRBV20-1 and TRBJ2-2; a possible D gene is TRBD2 (5 bases). In germline, CDR1 is DFQATT, CDR2 SNEGSKA (reference sequence). CDR3 size: 16 residues. The CDR3 DNA is TGCGGTGCCATAGCTACTAGAGAATACCGGACCGGGGAGCTGTTTTTT. Protein product: CGAIATREYRTGELFF.

The V and J genes are TRBV29-1 and TRBJ1-2; perhaps TRBD1 as D (6 bases). Trimming shortened V by 7 bases and J by 8 bases, and 14 bases separated the two germline ends. The CDR3 runs 11 residues. CDR1 and CDR2 (germline): SQVTM, ANQGSEA. The CDR3 coding sequence is TGCAGCGCCCGTGAGGGGGAAGGCTACACCTTC. Amino acid sequence: CSAREGEGYTF.

This clonotype has ten or more counts. The chain joins TRBV11-2 to TRBJ2-1; maybe TRBD1 (5 bases). The CDR3 has 15 amino acids. The V end was cut by 2 bases, the J end by 2 bases, with 10 bases between. The germline gives CDR1 SGHAT, CDR2 FQNNGV. CDR3 coding DNA: TGTGCCAGCAGCTTACAAGGGGCCCCCTACAATGAGCAGTTCTTC. This encodes CASSLQGAPYNEQFF.

Points on this clonotype: A much larger clone lies one base from this, so it may be a read error. The J gene is TRBJ2-7, the V gene TRBV7-2; 7 positions match TRBD2. Germline V CDR1 and CDR2: SGHTA, FQGNSA. This CDR3 contains 14 residues. The V segment lost 4 bases and the J segment 3 bases; nucleotides outside the gene matches: 6. The CDR3 DNA follows: TGTGCCAGCAGCTCGAGGTCTAGCGGCTACGAGCAGTACTTC. It encodes CASSSRSSGYEQYF.

The rearrangement joins TRBV4-2 to TRBJ2-3; no clear D gene. In germline, CDR1 is LGHNA, CDR2 YNFKEQ. The CDR3 runs 17 residues. CDR3 sequence reads: CPNSQVRKSNPPDTQYF. The CDR3 coding sequence is TGTCCCAACAGCCAAGTCCGGAAGAGCAACCCCCCAGATACGCAGTATTTT.

This clonotype has at least ten counts. The chain is built from TRBV28 and TRBJ2-5; D gene unclear. The CDR3 totals 14 residues. Germline V lookup: CDR1 MDHEN, CDR2 SYDVKM. Trimming shortened V by 6 bases and J by 1 base, and 12 bases separated the two germline ends. The DNA of the CDR3 is TGTGCCAGCAGCTCCCATGGCCCCCAAGAGACCCAGTACTTC. This codes for CASSSHGPQETQYF.

The chain combines TRBV6-5 with TRBJ1-6, with 7 bases lining up with TRBD1. CDR3 length equals 15 residues. Germline assignment: CDR1 MNHEY and CDR2 SVGAGI. The J segment lost 11 bases and the V segment lost 2 bases, leaving 9 bases of the junction unmatched. Written as DNA, the CDR3 is TGTGCCAGCAGTTACACCGGACAGGTTTTTACACCCCTCCACTTT. Its protein product is CASSYTGQVFTPLHF.

The rearrangement uses TRBV12-3 or TRBV12-4 and TRBJ2-5, with D perhaps TRBD1 or TRBD2 (5 bases each). CDR3 length equals 13 residues. V gave up 6 bases and J gave up 7 bases, with 15 bases separating them. CDR3 DNA: TGTGCCAGCAGCCCGGGGCAACGGGGGACCCAGTACTTC. It codes for CASSPGQRGTQYF.

This clonotype came up a few times. This rearrangement joins TRBV3-1 to TRBJ2-1; 14 bases line up with TRBD2. Germline V CDR1 and CDR2: LGHDT, YNNKEL (reference sequence). This CDR3 contains 18 residues. J gave up 6 bases and V 1 base, and 8 bases lay outside the gene matches. CDR3 protein: CASSQVLTSGRDLNEQFF. CDR3 nucleotides: TGTGCCAGCAGCCAAGTTTTGACTAGCGGGAGGGACCTCAATGAGCAGTTCTTC.

This clonotype was seen only a few times. The chain combines TRBV29-1 with TRBJ1-2, with D possibly matching TRBD1 (6 bases). CDR1 is SQVTM and CDR2 is ANQGSEA in the germline V gene. The CDR3 loop spans 11 amino acids. V shed 4 bases and J shed 7 bases, with 10 bases lying between them. The DNA for the CDR3 is TGCAGCGTTGGGGGGGGCTTTGGCTACACCTTC. It specifies CSVGGGFGYTF.

This clonotype was counted a few times. The chain recombines TRBV7-9 with TRBJ2-3; 9 nucleotides match TRBD2. The CDR3 is 16 residues long. Germline V CDR1 and CDR2: SEHNR, FQNEAQ (reference sequence). The junction had 7 bases not matched to a gene; V was cut back by 2 bases and J by 4 bases. In nucleotides, the CDR3 is TGTGCCAGCAGCTTAAGGGGGGCGGGAGGGCCAGATACGCAGTATTTT. This sequence encodes CASSLRGAGGPDTQYF.

The chain joins TRBV2 to TRBJ2-3; D is ambiguous. Trimming pared 6 bases from V and 2 bases from J, leaving 12 bases between. Per germline, CDR1 SNHLY and CDR2 FYNNEI. The CDR3 runs 14 residues. The CDR3 nucleotides read TGTGCCAGCAGGCCGTGGCGGCACACAGATACGCAGTATTTT. Protein sequence: CASRPWRHTDTQYF.

The table lists this clonotype with many counts. The rearrangement links TRBV20-1 to TRBJ2-7; possible D gene TRBD2, 5 bases. Germline lookup yields CDR1 DFQATT and CDR2 SNEGSKA (reference sequence). The CDR3 covers 14 residues. Deletions cut 0 bases from V and 5 bases from J, with 14 bases between. In nucleotides, the CDR3 is TGCAGTGCTAGAGATCCCGAGGGCCTTGACGAGCAGTACTTC. Its protein is CSARDPEGLDEQYF.

This clonotype has ten or more counts. The rearrangement uses TRBV11-2 and TRBJ2-1; 8 positions match TRBD2. CDR3 length equals 20 residues. Germline CDR1 and CDR2: SGHAT and FQNNGV. V shed 6 bases, J shed 0 bases, and the junction held 19 bases outside the gene matches. CDR3 nucleotide sequence: TGTGCCAGCAGTCAGAACGTGGGACTAGGGGCCCCCCGCTCCTACAATGAGCAGTTCTTC. Its translation: CASSQNVGLGAPRSYNEQFF. Supplemented by reference TRBV11-2 and TRBJ2-1, the full variable domain reads EAGVAQSPRYKIIEKRQSVAFWCNPISGHATLYWYQQILGQGPKLLIQFQNNGVVDDSQLPKDRFSAERLKGVDSTLKIQPAKLEDSAVYLCASSQNVGLGAPRSYNEQFFGPGTRLTVL.

This clonotype was observed at least ten times. V and J are TRBV15 and TRBJ2-1; possibly TRBD1 for D (6 bases). The CDR3 is 16 amino acids. V lost 5 bases and J 1 base, leaving 15 bases between the germline ends. Germline CDR1 is LNHNV and CDR2 is YYDKDF (reference sequence). The DNA of the CDR3 is TGTGCCACCAGCGGAGTACAGGGAAAATCCTACAATGAGCAGTTCTTC. Translating it yields CATSGVQGKSYNEQFF.

This clonotype was seen at least ten times. This chain links TRBV4-2 with TRBJ1-1; no clear D gene. Trimming cost V 4 bases and J 2 bases, with 14 bases left between them. Looked up from germline, CDR1 is LGHNA and CDR2 is YNFKEQ. The CDR3 runs to 15 residues. Here the CDR3 reads CASSRDPTVNTEAFF. CDR3 DNA: TGTGCCAGCAGCCGAGACCCGACGGTAAACACTGAAGCTTTCTTT.

This clonotype was seen many times. This sequence joins TRBV30 and TRBJ1-1; D ambiguous. CDR1 is GTSNPN and CDR2 is SVGIG in the germline V gene (reference sequence). The V end lost 2 bases, the J end lost 0 bases, and 7 bases lay between the germline ends. The CDR3 consists of 13 residues. CDR3 sequence reads: CAWSSGMNTEAFF. The DNA for the CDR3 is TGTGCCTGGAGTTCAGGTATGAACACTGAAGCTTTCTTT.

This clonotype has ten or more counts. The V call is TRBV28, the J call TRBJ2-4; D ambiguous. The ends were cut back, 4 bases at V and 1 base at J, with 14 bases in the middle. The germline V gene has CDR1 MDHEN and CDR2 SYDVKM. There are 16 residues in the CDR3. In nucleotides, the CDR3 is TGTGCCAGCAGTTCCAGCCTGTTACTGGCCAAAAACATTCAGTACTTC. Residues: CASSSSLLLAKNIQYF.

This clonotype was seen once. The gene calls are TRBV20-1 and TRBJ2-2, with D possibly being TRBD2 (5 bases). CDR1 and CDR2 from the germline V gene are DFQATT and SNEGSKA (reference sequence). Between the trimmed V and J ends, which lost 4 bases and 1 base, there was a span of 16 bases. CDR3 size: 16 residues. Here the CDR3 reads CSAIPSTTGNTGELFF. CDR3 sequence (DNA): TGCAGTGCTATCCCCTCGACTACCGGGAACACCGGGGAGCTGTTTTTT.

This sequence joins TRBV30 and TRBJ2-1; the D is unclear. Germline V gene sequence: CDR1 GTSNPN, CDR2 SVGIG (reference sequence). The V end was cut by 2 bases, the J end by 0 bases, with 20 bases between. The CDR3 runs to 18 residues. The CDR3 protein is CAWSYRPGPRSSYNEQFF. The CDR3 DNA is TGTGCCTGGAGTTATCGGCCGGGCCCGCGAAGCTCCTACAATGAGCAGTTCTTC.

This clonotype was seen a handful of times. The V and J genes are TRBV25-1 and TRBJ2-3; TRBD1 aligns across 8 bases. The germline V gene encodes CDR1 MGHDK and CDR2 SYGVNS. The CDR3 runs 16 residues. The V gene end was trimmed by 2 bases and the J gene end by 1 base; junction bases not matched to a gene: 5. As DNA, the CDR3 is TGTGCCAGCAGTGAAAATAGGGGACAGGGCACAGATACGCAGTATTTT. Amino acids: CASSENRGQGTDTQYF.